Below, 32 T cell receptor beta chains from the same sample are listed, as sequenced in a study of lymphopenia after photon versus proton radiotherapy. The protocol was immunoSEQ multiplex PCR, while the TCRdb copy is restricted to in-frame clones and leaves out a portion. The sample has more than 45,000 clones, about four fifths seen once; the top ten hold about 2%. Sequencing was performed on peripheral blood, taken from a patient treated with proton-based radiotherapy. Receptors originate from a man aged 60 to 75 with pancreatic cancer.

The V and J genes are TRBV6-5 and TRBJ1-5; a possible D gene is TRBD1 (5 bases). Germline CDR1 MNHEY, CDR2 SVGAGI. The CDR3 has 13 amino acids. The V gene lost 0 bases and the J gene lost 11 bases, with 11 bases spanning the gap. The DNA of the CDR3 is TGTGCCAGCAGTTACTCTGGGGGTGTCGCCCAGCATTTT. It translates to CASSYSGGVAQHF.

The chain uses TRBV10-2 and TRBJ2-7; D remains unclear. CDR3 length equals 12 residues. Trimming took 2 bases from V and 4 from J, leaving 6 bases between them. Germline V gene lookup returns CDR1 WSHSY and CDR2 SAAADI. CDR3 DNA: TGCGCCAGCAGTGAGCTCAATTACGAGCAGTACTTC. Translating it yields CASSELNYEQYF.

The chain is built from TRBV13 and TRBJ2-3; D gene ambiguous. Trimming pared 1 base from V and 4 bases from J, leaving 15 bases between. The CDR3 sequence is 16 residues long. Germline assignment: CDR1 PRHDT and CDR2 FYEKMQ (reference sequence). The chain's CDR3 is CASSLVGIRLADTQYF. Here the CDR3 DNA reads TGTGCCAGCAGCTTAGTCGGTATTCGATTGGCAGATACGCAGTATTTT.

The CDR3 protein is CASSLGHGTDTQYF. CDR3 in DNA: TGCGCCAGCAGCTTGGGTCATGGTACAGATACGCAGTATTTT. The chain carries TRBV5-1 and TRBJ2-3; no clear D gene. Germline assignment: CDR1 SGHRS and CDR2 YFSETQ. The CDR3 has 14 residues. The V end was cut by 0 bases, the J end by 3 bases, with 8 bases between.

The rearrangement links TRBV7-2 to TRBJ2-5, with a weak D call TRBD1 (6 bases). Germline V gives CDR1 SGHTA, CDR2 FQGNSA. The CDR3 consists of 14 residues. Between the trimmed V and J ends, which lost 8 bases and 5 bases, there was a span of 18 bases. The CDR3 here is CASLRAGVGETQYF. In DNA, the CDR3 is TGTGCCAGCCTGCGTGCAGGGGTGGGGGAGACCCAGTACTTC.

Remarks on this clone: A junction end diverges from the germline sequence, so it may reflect a read error. The rearrangement links TRBV28 to TRBJ2-1; 8 nucleotides line up with TRBD2. This CDR3 has 16 amino acids. Looked up from germline, CDR1 is MDHEN and CDR2 is SYDVKM. The CDR3 DNA sequence: TGTGCCAGCAGTTTCCTACTTCATCGGGAGGGGCAACTACATCTCTTC. Residues: CASSFLLHREGQLHLF.

This clone occurred once. The chain recombines TRBV23-1 with TRBJ2-1, with a tentative D call TRBD2 (6 bases). TRBV23-1 is recorded as an ORF, its role being uncertain. The germline V and J ends were trimmed by 3 bases and 7 bases, with 13 bases remaining between them. The length of the CDR3 is 14 residues. CDR3 coding DNA: TGCGCCAGCAGTCAGTCTCGGGGGTGGAATGAGCAGTTCTTC. Translation: CASSQSRGWNEQFF.

V usage is TRBV29-1 and J usage is TRBJ2-7; TRBD2 might be the D (6 bases). Germline assignment: CDR1 SQVTM and CDR2 ANQGSEA. Trimming left V 7 bases short and J 0 bases short, with 10 bases between. This CDR3 has 12 amino acids. CDR3 nucleotides: TGCAGCGGTCGGGGGACCTCCTACGAGCAGTACTTC. This sequence encodes CSGRGTSYEQYF.

This clone was found a few times. This chain uses TRBV30 with TRBJ1-2; 12 positions agree with TRBD1. Germline assignment: CDR1 GTSNPN and CDR2 SVGIG (reference sequence). The ends lost 4 bases at V and 13 bases at J; junction bases unmatched: 13. CDR3 length equals 14 residues. CDR3 region: CAWMRLGQGAPSTF. The CDR3 bases are TGTGCCTGGATGAGACTGGGACAGGGGGCGCCTAGCACCTTC.

The chain combines TRBV2 with TRBJ2-1; a possible D gene is TRBD1 (6 bases). The CDR3 spans 14 residues. V shed 5 bases and J shed 6 bases, with 14 bases lying between them. Germline CDR1 is SNHLY and CDR2 is FYNNEI. Here the CDR3 reads CASSRGLTGNEQFF. CDR3 bases: TGTGCCAGCAGTCGGGGTTTGACAGGCAATGAGCAGTTCTTC. The variable domain in full, completed from reference TRBV2 and TRBJ2-1, reads EPEVTQTPSHQVTQMGQEVILRCVPISNHLYFYWYRQILGQKVEFLVSFYNNEISEKSEIFDDQFSVERPDGSNFTLKIRSTKLEDSAMYFCASSRGLTGNEQFFGPGTRLTVL.

The chain joins TRBV11-2 to TRBJ2-1; weak D call: TRBD1 (6 bases). Trimming shortened V by 5 bases and J by 0 bases, and 11 bases separated the two germline ends. The CDR3 is 15 residues long. The germline CDR1 and CDR2 sequences are SGHAT and FQNNGV. CDR3 sequence reads: CASSVGTPSYNEQFF. The CDR3 DNA reads TGTGCCAGCAGCGTAGGGACACCCTCCTACAATGAGCAGTTCTTC.

V gene TRBV28 combines with J gene TRBJ2-1; 12 bases map to TRBD2. This CDR3 has 13 residues. The germline V gene has CDR1 MDHEN and CDR2 SYDVKM. As DNA, the CDR3 is TGTTCCGCTAGCGGGAGGGCCGGCAATGAGCAGTTCTTC. Translation: CSASGRAGNEQFF.

This chain uses TRBV5-1 with TRBJ2-1; D unresolved. Germline V CDR1 and CDR2: SGHRS, YFSETQ. This CDR3 spans 12 amino acids. Trimming shortened V by 5 bases and J by 3 bases, and 6 bases separated the two germline ends. CDR3 amino acids: CASRVDYNEQFF. As DNA, the CDR3 is TGCGCCAGCAGGGTGGACTACAATGAGCAGTTCTTC.

The chain uses TRBV28 and TRBJ2-5, with 8 bases identical to TRBD2. This CDR3 spans 16 amino acids. Germline V gene data show CDR1 as MDHEN and CDR2 as SYDVKM. Trimming removed 2 bases from V and 5 bases from J; junction bases left unmatched: 10. The CDR3 region is CASSLGRVAGRETQYF. Written as DNA, the CDR3 is TGTGCCAGCAGTTTAGGGAGGGTAGCGGGACGGGAGACCCAGTACTTC.

This clone was seen only once. The chain uses TRBV28 and TRBJ1-1; D remains unclear. V lost 6 bases and J 0 bases, leaving 11 bases between the germline ends. The CDR3 loop spans 14 amino acids. Germline values: CDR1 MDHEN, CDR2 SYDVKM. Written as DNA, the CDR3 is TGTGCCAGCAGCTCGGACGGATTGAACACTGAAGCTTTCTTT. Protein: CASSSDGLNTEAFF.

V gene TRBV14 combines with J gene TRBJ2-3; D is undetermined. V was shortened by 1 base and J by 3 bases, with 2 bases between the two germline ends. This CDR3 is built from 12 residues. Germline V CDR1 and CDR2: SGHDN, FVKESK. The CDR3, as DNA: TGTGCCAGCAGCCAAGTAACAGATACGCAGTATTTT. Translated: CASSQVTDTQYF.

The table lists this clone with a count of one. The chain recombines TRBV18 with TRBJ1-1; D is unresolved. Trimming removed 0 bases from V and 8 bases from J, with 10 bases in between. This CDR3 spans 13 amino acids. Germline V gene data show CDR1 as KGHSH and CDR2 as LQKENI. The CDR3 reads CASSPPMASEAFF. CDR3 DNA: TGTGCCAGCTCACCACCAATGGCGAGCGAAGCTTTCTTT.

V usage is TRBV5-1 and J usage is TRBJ2-2; no firm D call. Trimming took 4 bases from V and 1 from J, leaving 11 bases between them. Germline V gene sequence: CDR1 SGHRS, CDR2 YFSETQ. This CDR3 comprises 15 residues. The CDR3 sequence: CASSPDPGNTGELFF. DNA of the CDR3: TGCGCCAGCAGCCCCGATCCGGGGAACACCGGGGAGCTGTTTTTT.

The rearrangement uses TRBV5-1 and TRBJ2-2; 8 nucleotides align to TRBD1. The V gene's germline CDR1 is SGHRS and CDR2 YFSETQ. V dropped 0 bases and J dropped 4; count of bases not matched to a gene: 11. CDR3 length equals 18 residues. The CDR3 region has the DNA TGCGCCAGCAGCTTGGCCAGGGCAGGGGGCGCAAGCACCGGGGAGCTGTTTTTT. As protein: CASSLARAGGASTGELFF.

This chain uses TRBV2 with TRBJ2-3; 7 nucleotides agree with TRBD2. The germline V gene has CDR1 SNHLY and CDR2 FYNNEI. Unmatched junction bases numbered 10, after V lost 0 bases and J lost 7 bases. This CDR3 has 16 residues. The CDR3 is CASSEARGGSRNTQYF. The CDR3 nucleotides read TGTGCCAGCAGTGAAGCGCGTGGCGGGAGTCGCAATACGCAGTATTTT.

The DNA of the CDR3 is TGTGCCAGCAGTCGAGACCGGGACAGAGCCTCTGAAGCTTTCTTT. Encoded protein: CASSRDRDRASEAFF. The chain combines TRBV6-5 with TRBJ1-1; 7 positions match TRBD1. This CDR3 region has 15 residues. J was trimmed by 6 bases and V by 5 bases; bases with no gene match: 12. CDR1 and CDR2 (germline): MNHEY, SVGAGI.

This rearrangement joins TRBV5-6 to TRBJ2-1; TRBD1 agrees at 8 bases. J was trimmed by 9 bases and V by 4 bases; bases with no gene match: 9. The V gene's germline CDR1 is SGHDT and CDR2 YYEEEE. The CDR3 runs 14 residues. CDR3 in DNA: TGTGCCAGCAGCGGCGGACAGGGTTATACTGAGCAGTTCTTC. It yields the protein CASSGGQGYTEQFF.

The V call is TRBV6-1, the J call TRBJ1-5; D unclear. V was shortened by 4 bases and J by 7 bases, with 14 bases between the two germline ends. The V gene's germline CDR1 is MNHNS and CDR2 SASEGT. CDR3 size: 14 residues. CDR3 residues: CASSGGWLAQPQHF. CDR3 in DNA: TGTGCCAGCAGTGGGGGATGGCTGGCGCAGCCCCAGCATTTT.

The chain links TRBV28 to TRBJ1-1, with D possibly TRBD1 on 6 matching bases. The CDR3 spans 15 residues. The ends were cut back, 6 bases at V and 2 bases at J, with 16 bases in the middle. Germline CDR1 MDHEN, CDR2 SYDVKM. CDR3 coding DNA: TGTGCCAGCAGCCTGTCCCAGGGGCTTAACACTGAAGCTTTCTTT. This codes for CASSLSQGLNTEAFF.

This chain uses TRBV9 with TRBJ2-1; TRBD2 agrees at 9 bases. The V segment lost 4 bases and the J segment 6 bases; nucleotides outside the gene matches: 5. From germline, CDR1 is SGDLS and CDR2 YYNGEE. This CDR3 comprises 14 residues. In nucleotides, the CDR3 is TGTGCCAGCAGCCCCGGGACTAGCTTCAATGAGCAGTTCTTC. This codes for CASSPGTSFNEQFF. Complete variable domain (other parts from reference TRBV9 and TRBJ2-1): DSGVTQTPKHLITATGQRVTLRCSPRSGDLSVYWYQQSLDQGLQFLIQYYNGEERAKGNILERFSAQQFPDLHSELNLSSLELGDSALYFCASSPGTSFNEQFFGPGTRLTVL.

The chain recombines TRBV19 with TRBJ2-7, with D perhaps TRBD1 (5 bases). Deletions cut 0 bases from V and 2 bases from J, with 8 bases between. Germline CDR1 reads LNHDA; CDR2 reads SQIVND (reference sequence). This CDR3 has 14 amino acids. The CDR3 sequence: CASSIDQGAYEQYF. CDR3 DNA sequence: TGTGCCAGTAGTATAGATCAAGGGGCCTACGAGCAGTACTTC.

This clone was observed a few times. The chain joins TRBV30 to TRBJ1-1; no reliable D call. The ends were cut back, 0 bases at V and 7 bases at J, with 15 bases in the middle. The CDR3 extends over 14 amino acids. Germline CDR1 and CDR2: GTSNPN and SVGIG (reference sequence). CDR3 sequence (DNA): TGTGCCTGGAGTGTACGTGCGGGAGCCTTTGAAGCTTTCTTT. This gives the protein CAWSVRAGAFEAFF.

The V call is TRBV6-6, the J call TRBJ1-5; D gene unclear. Trimming left V 6 bases short and J 7 bases short, with 10 bases between. The CDR3 consists of 12 residues. Germline V gene sequence: CDR1 MNHNY, CDR2 SVGAGI (reference sequence). The CDR3 loop reads CASRNGGQPQHF. The CDR3 DNA is TGTGCCAGCAGGAACGGTGGGCAGCCCCAGCATTTT.

This chain links TRBV25-1 with TRBJ2-5; tentatively, D is TRBD1 or TRBD2 (5 bases each). The CDR3 extends over 16 amino acids. CDR1 MGHDK and CDR2 SYGVNS come from the germline V gene. V was cut by 6 bases and J by 6 bases, with 23 bases left in between. The CDR3 loop is CASRISGDGQAKTQYF. DNA of the CDR3: TGTGCCAGCAGAATTTCCGGGGACGGTCAGGCGAAGACCCAGTACTTC.

The V and J genes are TRBV9 and TRBJ1-5; D may be TRBD1 (5 bases). V was cut by 0 bases and J by 0 bases, with 7 bases left in between. The CDR3 runs 15 residues. In germline, CDR1 is SGDLS, CDR2 YYNGEE. CDR3 sequence: CASSVDGTSNQPQHF. CDR3 bases: TGTGCCAGCAGCGTAGATGGGACTAGCAATCAGCCCCAGCATTTT.

This clone was detected only a few times. V is TRBV4-1 and J is TRBJ2-1, with TRBD1 identical over 9 bases. Germline CDR1 MGHRA, CDR2 YSYEKL. Trimming took 4 bases from V and 10 from J; bases not matched to a gene: 20. The CDR3 extends over 18 amino acids. The CDR3, as DNA: TGCGCCAGCAGCCGAGAAGTGGAAGGCGGGACAGGGTTTAAGGAGCAGTTCTTC. Protein sequence: CASSREVEGGTGFKEQFF.

The chain couples TRBV5-6 to TRBJ2-3; the D is unclear. Germline assignment: CDR1 SGHDT and CDR2 YYEEEE. V was cut by 1 base and J by 5 bases, with 5 bases left in between. There are 12 residues in the CDR3. The CDR3, as DNA: TGTGCCAGCAGCTTGTGGGGAGATACGCAGTATTTT. Protein: CASSLWGDTQYF.